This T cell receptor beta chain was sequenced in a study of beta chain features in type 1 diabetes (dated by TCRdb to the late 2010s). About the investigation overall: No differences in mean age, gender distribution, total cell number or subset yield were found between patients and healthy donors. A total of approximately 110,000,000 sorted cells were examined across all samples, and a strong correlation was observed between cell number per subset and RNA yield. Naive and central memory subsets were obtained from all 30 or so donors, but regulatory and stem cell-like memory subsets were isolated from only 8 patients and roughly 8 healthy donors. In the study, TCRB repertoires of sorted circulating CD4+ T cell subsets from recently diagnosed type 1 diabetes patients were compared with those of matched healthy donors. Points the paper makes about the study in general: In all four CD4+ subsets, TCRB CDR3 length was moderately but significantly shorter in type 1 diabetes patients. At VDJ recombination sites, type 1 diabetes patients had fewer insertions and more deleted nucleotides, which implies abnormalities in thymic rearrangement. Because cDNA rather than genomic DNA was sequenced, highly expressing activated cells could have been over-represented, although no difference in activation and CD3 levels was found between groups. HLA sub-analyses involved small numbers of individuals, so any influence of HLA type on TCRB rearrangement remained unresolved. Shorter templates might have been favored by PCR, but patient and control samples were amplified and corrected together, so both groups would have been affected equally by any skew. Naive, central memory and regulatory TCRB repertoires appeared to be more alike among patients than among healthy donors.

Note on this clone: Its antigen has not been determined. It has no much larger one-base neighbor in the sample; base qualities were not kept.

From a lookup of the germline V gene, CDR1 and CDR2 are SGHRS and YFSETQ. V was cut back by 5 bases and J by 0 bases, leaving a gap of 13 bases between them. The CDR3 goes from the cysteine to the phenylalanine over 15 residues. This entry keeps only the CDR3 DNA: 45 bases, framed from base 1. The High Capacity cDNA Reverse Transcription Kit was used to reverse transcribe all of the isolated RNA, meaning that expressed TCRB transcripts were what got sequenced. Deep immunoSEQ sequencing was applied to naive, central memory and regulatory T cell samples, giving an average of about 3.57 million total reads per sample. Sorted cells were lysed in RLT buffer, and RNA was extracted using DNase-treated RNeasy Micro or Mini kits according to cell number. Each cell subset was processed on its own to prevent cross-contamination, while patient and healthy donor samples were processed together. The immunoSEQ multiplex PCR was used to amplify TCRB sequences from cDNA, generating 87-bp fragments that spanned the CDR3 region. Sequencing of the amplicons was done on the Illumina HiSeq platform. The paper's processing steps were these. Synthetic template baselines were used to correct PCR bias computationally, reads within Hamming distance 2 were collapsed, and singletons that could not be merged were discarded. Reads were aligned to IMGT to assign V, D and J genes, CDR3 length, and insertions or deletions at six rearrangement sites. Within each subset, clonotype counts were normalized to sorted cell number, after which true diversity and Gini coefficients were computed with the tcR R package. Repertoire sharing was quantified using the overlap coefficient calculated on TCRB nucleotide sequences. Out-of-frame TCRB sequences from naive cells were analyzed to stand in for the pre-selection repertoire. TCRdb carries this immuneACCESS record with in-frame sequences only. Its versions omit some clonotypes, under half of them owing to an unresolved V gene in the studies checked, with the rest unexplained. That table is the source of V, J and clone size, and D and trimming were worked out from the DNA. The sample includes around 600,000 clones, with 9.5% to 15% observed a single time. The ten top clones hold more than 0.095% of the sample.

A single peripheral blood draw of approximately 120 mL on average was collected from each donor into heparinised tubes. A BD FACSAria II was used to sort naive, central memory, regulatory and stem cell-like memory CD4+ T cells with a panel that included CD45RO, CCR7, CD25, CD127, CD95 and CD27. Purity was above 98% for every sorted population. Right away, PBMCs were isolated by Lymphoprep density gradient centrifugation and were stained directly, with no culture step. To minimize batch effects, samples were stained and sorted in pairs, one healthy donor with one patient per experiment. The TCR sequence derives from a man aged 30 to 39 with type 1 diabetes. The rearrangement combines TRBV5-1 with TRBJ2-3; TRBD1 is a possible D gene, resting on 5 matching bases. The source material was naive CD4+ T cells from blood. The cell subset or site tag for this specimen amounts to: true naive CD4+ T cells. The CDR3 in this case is CASRPDSTSTDTQYF. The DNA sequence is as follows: TGCGCCAGCAGACCAGACAGTACGAGCACAGATACGCAGTATTTT.